This T cell receptor (beta chain) emerged from a study of CD8 T cells in ankylosing spondylitis. Findings and caveats of the study: One TCR beta motif, made up of eight or nine highly homologous variants, appeared characteristic of ankylosing spondylitis blood. Clones tied to disease were said to be significantly enriched in matched ankylosing spondylitis synovial fluid. Certain motif variants had earlier been reported in reactive arthritis synovial fluid and blood.

This clonotype has more than one count but fewer than ten. Its target is not known. Deletions cut 3 bases from V and 10 bases from J, with 16 bases between. The CDR3 runs 13 residues. The germline CDR1 and CDR2 sequences are SQVTM and ANQGSEA. The TCR beta libraries were generated through quantitative 5'-RACE incorporating molecular barcodes. One entry per CDR3 protein results from TCRdb running MiXCR on the 5' RACE reads. This sample has a few hundred thousand distinct CDR3 sequences, with around 19% found just once. The sequence was collected from a male donor with ankylosing spondylitis. What was sequenced was blood, either unsorted or a sorted T cell fraction (not recorded which). The rearrangement links TRBV29-1 to TRBJ2-1; D may be TRBD2 (5 bases). The CDR3 loop is CSVESRGEMEQFF. The CDR3 nucleotides read TGCAGCGTTGAGTCCCGGGGAGAAATGGAGCAGTTCTTC.